This T cell receptor (beta chain) was identified during a study of T cells after yellow fever vaccination. The germline V and J ends were trimmed by 0 bases and 5 bases, with 16 bases remaining between them. Germline V gene lookup returns CDR1 LGHNA and CDR2 YSLEER. The CDR3 is 16 residues long. TCRdb ran MiXCR on the 5' RACE reads and lists one entry per CDR3 protein. The sample records about 220,000 distinct CDR3 sequences, roughly 3.3% being singletons. In its sample, this clonotype was seen a few times. The sequence was collected from a man aged 18 to 35 who received the YFV17D yellow fever vaccine. Sequenced material: CD4+ T cells sorted from PBMCs, taken 10 days after the yellow fever booster vaccination. The chain has TRBV4-3 and TRBJ1-1; tentatively, D is TRBD1 (6 bases). Here the CDR3 reads CASSQEPSGVGTEAFF. The CDR3 DNA reads TGCGCCAGCAGCCAAGAACCCTCAGGGGTGGGGACTGAAGCTTTCTTT.